The entry below describes one TCR beta chain. Its antigen is not identified. The data were taken from a study of yellow fever vaccine responses in identical twins. Points from the study as a whole: It has been reported that, in twins, the vaccine T cell response seemed partly convergent and partly personalized.

The V and J ends lost 4 bases and 7 bases respectively, with 14 bases between them. The CDR3 length is 14 residues. Germline CDR1 is MNHNS and CDR2 is SASEGT. TCRdb re-called the RT-PCR reads through MiXCR, storing one row per CDR3 protein. The sample contains fewer than 9,500 distinct CDR3 sequences, approximately 80% of which appear only once. The chain uses TRBV6-1 and TRBJ2-1; D uncertain. The receptor's source is a woman in her late teens or twenties who received the yellow fever vaccine. This specimen consisted of T cells from blood (PBMCs), unsorted or a sorted subset (not recorded which), obtained before or after yellow fever vaccination (not recorded which). CDR3 DNA sequence: TGTGCCAGCAGTGTTTATGGTGCCTTGAATGAGCAGTTCTTC. Protein sequence: CASSVYGALNEQFF.